At least ten counts were recorded for the clone carrying this TCR beta chain. The sample belongs to a study of regulatory T cells in long-lasting Graves disease. Sample time point: newly diagnosed GD, antithyroid drugs for less than 3 months. Researchers made the TCR library from RNA that was extracted from PBMCs. TCR beta libraries were built with iRepertoire HTBI primers and Arm-PCR of CDR3 regions. TCRdb recomputed calls from the multiplex PCR reads with MiXCR, one row per CDR3 protein. Among around 450,000 distinct CDR3 sequences listed, about 16% were seen once. These data also formed part of another study, on T cells in Graves' hyperthyroidism and ophthalmopathy.

The TCR sequence derives from a man aged 35 to 55 with Graves disease. The material sequenced was peripheral blood mononuclear cells (PBMCs), taken at new diagnosis, from a patient treated with antithyroid drugs.

CDR3 in amino acids: CASSQDWGGNEQYF. The CDR3 nucleotides read TGTGCCAGCAGCCAAGACTGGGGCGGCAACGAGCAGTACTTC. The chain carries TRBV27 and TRBJ2-7; D perhaps matches TRBD1 (5 bases). V lost 6 bases and J lost 5, with 17 bases in between. This CDR3 has 14 amino acids. The germline V gene encodes CDR1 MNHEY and CDR2 SMNVEV (reference sequence).